This section outlines one T cell receptor beta chain sequence together with its context. Template for every sorted-subset replicate PCR totaled around 200 ng DNA, some 30,000 T cell genomes. The protocol was immunoSEQ multiplex PCR, while the TCRdb copy is restricted to in-frame clones and leaves out a portion. The repertoire holds 500,000 or so clones, about 96% seen once, with 0.05% to 0.07% in the top ten. This sample was taken from a study of shared clonotypes between healthy human individuals. Germline V gene data show CDR1 as WSHSY and CDR2 as SAAADI. This CDR3 is 15 amino acids long. Between the trimmed V and J ends, which lost 3 bases and 6 bases, there was a span of 14 bases.

Input material: naive CD4+ T cells sorted from blood. Subset reported: CD45RA+ positively selected. This receptor was obtained from a woman in her thirties in good health. The chain recombines TRBV10-2 with TRBJ2-2, with D possibly matching TRBD1 (6 bases). CDR3 region: CASSDLIAGAGELFF. DNA for the CDR3: TGCGCCAGCAGTGATCTGATAGCAGGGGCCGGGGAGCTGTTTTTT.